This TCR beta chain is from a study of early T cells in non-severe SARS-CoV-2 infection. The study, taken as a whole, reports: VDJdb-based matching was biased toward anti-spike CD8 responses and missed private and CD4 specificities.

In the library, individual cDNA molecules carried attached unique molecular identifiers. TCRdb re-analysed the 5' RACE reads in MiXCR, keeping a single row per CDR3 protein. There are around 50,000 distinct CDR3 sequences in the sample; roughly an eighth occur only once, and about 3% lies in the top ten. This clonotype was recorded at least ten times. Its antigen is not known. Because the CDR3 is missing its conserved closing phenylalanine or tryptophan, this is likely a read error. Germline V lookup: CDR1 ENHRY, CDR2 SYGVKD. This CDR3 comprises 12 residues. V was pared by 2 bases and J by 3 bases, with 5 bases between.

The receptor was derived from an adult who was a healthcare worker with PCR-confirmed SARS-CoV-2 infection or an uninfected control (not recorded which). The rearrangement links TRBV10-3 to TRBJ2-7; D remains unclear. The sample taken for sequencing was whole blood. The CDR3 reads CAISETNYEQYI. The CDR3 DNA follows: TGTGCCATCAGTGAGACCAACTACGAGCAGTACATC.